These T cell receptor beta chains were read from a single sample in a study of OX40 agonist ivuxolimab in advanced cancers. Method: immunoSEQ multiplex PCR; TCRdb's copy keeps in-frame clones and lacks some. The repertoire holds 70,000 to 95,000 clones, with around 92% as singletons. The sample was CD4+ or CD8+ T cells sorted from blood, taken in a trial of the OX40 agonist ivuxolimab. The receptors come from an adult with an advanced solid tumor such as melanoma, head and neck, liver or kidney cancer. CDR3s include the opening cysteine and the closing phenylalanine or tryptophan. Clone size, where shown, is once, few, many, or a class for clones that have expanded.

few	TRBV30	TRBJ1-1	CAWSPGNTEAFF
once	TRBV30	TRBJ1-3	CAWKGTGNTIYF
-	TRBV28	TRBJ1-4	CASSLFRGRETNEKLFF
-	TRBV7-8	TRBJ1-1	CASKYSRDRAAEAFF
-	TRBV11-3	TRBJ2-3	CASSPAGGPYTQYF
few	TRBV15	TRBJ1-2	CATSPPRRGYGYTF
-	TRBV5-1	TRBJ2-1	CASSRGGAYNEQFF
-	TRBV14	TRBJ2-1	CASSQDGKAGGKYNEQFF
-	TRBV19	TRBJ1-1	CASSIRPGQALNTEAFF
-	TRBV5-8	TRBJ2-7	CASSRTSGGYEQYF
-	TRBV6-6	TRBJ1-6	CASRAGAPNSPLHF
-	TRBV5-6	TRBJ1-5	CASTLALGRSQPQHF
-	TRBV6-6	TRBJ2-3	CASRPAADTQYF
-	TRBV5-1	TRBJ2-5	CASSLAMGVGQETQYF
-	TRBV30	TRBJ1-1	CAWTRGAEAFF
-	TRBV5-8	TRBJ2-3	CASSIGTATSTDTQYF
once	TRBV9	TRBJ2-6	CASSPTPGQDFSGANVLTF
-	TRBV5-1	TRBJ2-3	CASTQDRVRGAGTDTQYF
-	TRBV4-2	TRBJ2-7	CASSSLGTGAEQYF
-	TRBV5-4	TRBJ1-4	CASSLQGTNEKLFF
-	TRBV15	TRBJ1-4	CATSRDRSATNEKLFF
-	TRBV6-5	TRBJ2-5	CASRGAETQYF
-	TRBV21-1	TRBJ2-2	CASSKVCGNGNTGELFF
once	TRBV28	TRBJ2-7	CASMTVGYSYEQYF
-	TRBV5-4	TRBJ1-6	CASSLGQDSPLHF
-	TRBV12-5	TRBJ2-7	CASATTRVALHGNPYEQYF
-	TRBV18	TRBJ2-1	CASSPPSGRGSNEQFF
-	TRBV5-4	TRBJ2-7	CASSYTADRGYEQYF
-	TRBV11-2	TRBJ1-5	CASSSRDGRNQPQHF
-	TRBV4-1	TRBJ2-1	CASSAGTEYNEQFF
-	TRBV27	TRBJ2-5	CASSLGLQETQYF
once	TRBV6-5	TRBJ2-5	CASRIPGQGQETQYF
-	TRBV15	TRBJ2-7	CATSRDRDREYEQYF
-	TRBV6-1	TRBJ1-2	CASSPLQGVVYGYTF
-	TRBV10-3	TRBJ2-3	CAISEVDNTDTQYF
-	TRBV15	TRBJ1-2	CATSREDGFGGYTF
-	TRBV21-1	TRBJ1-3	CASSKAWSGNTIYF
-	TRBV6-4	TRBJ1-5	CALPDRSNQPQHF
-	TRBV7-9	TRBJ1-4	CASSKATNEKLFF
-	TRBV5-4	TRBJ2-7	CASSPDPGREQYF
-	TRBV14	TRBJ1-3	CANDRVGNTIYF
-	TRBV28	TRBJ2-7	CASSFQGPRSYEQYF
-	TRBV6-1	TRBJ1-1	CASSRNTGVDTEAFF
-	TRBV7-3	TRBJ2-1	CASSPYRGGNEQFF
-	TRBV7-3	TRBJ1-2	CASSPSVGDYGYTF
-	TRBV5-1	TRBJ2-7	CASSSQGDYEQYF
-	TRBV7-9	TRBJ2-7	CASSNLGQPSYEQYF
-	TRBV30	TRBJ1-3	CAWSELDRAGNTIYF
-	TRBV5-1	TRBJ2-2	CASSLVGRMNTGELFF
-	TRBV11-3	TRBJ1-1	CASSTRAGMNTEAFF
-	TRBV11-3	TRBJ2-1	CASSSGTSGGAEQFF
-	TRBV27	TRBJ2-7	CASTGLAGALGEQYF
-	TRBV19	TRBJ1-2	CASGTYGYTF
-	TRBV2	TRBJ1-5	CASGGRDSNQPQHF
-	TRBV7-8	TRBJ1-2	CASSNWREFYGYTF
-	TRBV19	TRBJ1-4	CASSMTGVANEKLFF
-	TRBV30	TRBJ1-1	CAWSVWSLNTEAFF
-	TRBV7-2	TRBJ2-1	CASSLYTGGSYNEQFF
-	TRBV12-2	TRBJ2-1	CASRLNIPGLAVYNEQFF